The present T cell receptor (beta chain) was sequenced within a study of read filtering for tumor transcriptome and immune sequencing. Study-level information: Mean patient age was roughly 72 years, range roughly 45 to 85; 16 to 20 male, around 14 female. Transcriptome libraries were built from DNase-treated RNA. About 8 patients were R-ISS I, around 15 were R-ISS II, 6 or 7 were R-ISS III. The study, taken as a whole, reports: The CD138-negative fraction was mixed bone marrow immune cells, not pure T cells.

Trimming pared 0 bases from V and 2 bases from J, leaving 7 bases between. The V gene's germline CDR1 is SQVTM and CDR2 ANQGSEA. CDR3 length: 13 residues. From 300 to 450 ng of RNA, a library with molecular barcoded alpha/delta and beta/gamma adaptors was made. Each CDR3 protein gets one entry after TCRdb re-called the reads with MiXCR. In the table there are 100,000 to 150,000 distinct CDR3 sequences, 10% to 15% of which are singletons. This clonotype has at least ten counts. The antigen is undetermined. The V and J genes are TRBV29-1 and TRBJ2-5, with D maybe TRBD1 (5 bases). The sequence derives from a donor aged 40 or older with multiple myeloma. Material: a population of CD138-negative cells sorted from bone marrow. This CDR3 is CSVEETGQETQYF. The CDR3, as DNA: TGCAGCGTTGAAGAAACAGGACAAGAGACCCAGTACTTC.